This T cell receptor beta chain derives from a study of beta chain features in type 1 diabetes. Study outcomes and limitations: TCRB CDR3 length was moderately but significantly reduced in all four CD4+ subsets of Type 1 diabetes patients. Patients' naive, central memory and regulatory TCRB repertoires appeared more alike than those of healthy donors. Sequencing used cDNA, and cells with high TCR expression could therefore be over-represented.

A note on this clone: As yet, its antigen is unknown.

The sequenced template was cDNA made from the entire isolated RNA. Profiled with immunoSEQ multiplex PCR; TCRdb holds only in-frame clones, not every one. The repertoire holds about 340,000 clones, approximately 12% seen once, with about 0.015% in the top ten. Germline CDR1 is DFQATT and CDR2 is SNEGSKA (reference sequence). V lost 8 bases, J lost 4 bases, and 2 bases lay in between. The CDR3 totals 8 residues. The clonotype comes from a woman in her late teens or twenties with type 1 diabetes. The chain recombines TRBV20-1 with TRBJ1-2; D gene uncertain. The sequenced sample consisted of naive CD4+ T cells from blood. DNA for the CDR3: TGCAGTCTCTATGGCTACACCTTC. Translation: CSLYGYTF.